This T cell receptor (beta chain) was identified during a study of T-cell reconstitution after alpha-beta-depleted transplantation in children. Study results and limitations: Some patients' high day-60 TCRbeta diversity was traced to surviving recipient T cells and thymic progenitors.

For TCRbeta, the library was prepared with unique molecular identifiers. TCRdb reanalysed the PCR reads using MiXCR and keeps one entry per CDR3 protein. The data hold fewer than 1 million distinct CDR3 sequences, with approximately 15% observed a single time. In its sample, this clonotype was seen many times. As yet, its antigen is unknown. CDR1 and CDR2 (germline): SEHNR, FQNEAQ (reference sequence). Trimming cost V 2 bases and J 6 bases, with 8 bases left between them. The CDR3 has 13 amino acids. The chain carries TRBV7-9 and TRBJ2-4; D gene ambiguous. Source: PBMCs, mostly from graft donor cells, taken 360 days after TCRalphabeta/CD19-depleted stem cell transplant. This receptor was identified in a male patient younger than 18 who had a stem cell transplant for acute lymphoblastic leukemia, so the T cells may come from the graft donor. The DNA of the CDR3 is TGTGCCAGCAGCTTACCCGCATTAAACATTCAGTACTTC. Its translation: CASSLPALNIQYF.